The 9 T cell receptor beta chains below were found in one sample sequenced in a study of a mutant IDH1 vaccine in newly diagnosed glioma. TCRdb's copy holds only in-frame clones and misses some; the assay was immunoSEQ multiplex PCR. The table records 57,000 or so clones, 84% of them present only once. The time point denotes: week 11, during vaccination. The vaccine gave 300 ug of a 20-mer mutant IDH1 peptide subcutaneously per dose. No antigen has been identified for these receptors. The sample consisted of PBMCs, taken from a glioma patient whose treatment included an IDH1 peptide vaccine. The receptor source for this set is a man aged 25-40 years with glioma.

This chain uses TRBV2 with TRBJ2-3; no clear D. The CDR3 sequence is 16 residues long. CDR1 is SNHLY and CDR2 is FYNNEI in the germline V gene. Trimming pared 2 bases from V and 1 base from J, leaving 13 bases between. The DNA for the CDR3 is TGTGCCAGCAGTGAACTAAGGACGGGCGGCACAGATACGCAGTATTTT. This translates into CASSELRTGGTDTQYF.

Here the CDR3 DNA reads TGTGCCAGTAATGAAGGGTTCGGCGGCTACACCTTC. Translation gives CASNEGFGGYTF. The V call is TRBV19, the J call TRBJ1-2; D gene uncertain. Germline CDR1 LNHDA, CDR2 SQIVND (reference sequence). Trimming took 7 bases from V and 8 from J, leaving 14 bases between them. The CDR3 has 12 amino acids.

CDR3 residues: CASRTSGRGEQYF. The CDR3 DNA follows: TGTGCCAGCAGGACTAGCGGGAGAGGCGAGCAGTACTTC. The V call is TRBV27, the J call TRBJ2-7; 12 bases agree with TRBD2. This CDR3 contains 13 residues. The V segment lost 6 bases and the J segment 6 bases; nucleotides outside the gene matches: 3. Per the germline V gene, CDR1 is MNHEY and CDR2 is SMNVEV (reference sequence).

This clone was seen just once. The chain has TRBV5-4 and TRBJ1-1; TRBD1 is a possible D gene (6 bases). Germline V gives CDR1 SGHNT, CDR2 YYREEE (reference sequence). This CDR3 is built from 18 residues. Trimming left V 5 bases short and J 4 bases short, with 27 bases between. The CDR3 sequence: CASSPRRSGHRSGTEAFF. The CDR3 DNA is TGTGCCAGCAGTCCACGTAGGTCGGGACATAGATCAGGCACTGAAGCTTTCTTT.

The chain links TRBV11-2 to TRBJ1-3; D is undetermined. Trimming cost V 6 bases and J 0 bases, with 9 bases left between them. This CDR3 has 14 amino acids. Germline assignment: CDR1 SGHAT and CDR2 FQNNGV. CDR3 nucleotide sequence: TGTGCCAGCAGACGCCTAGGCTCTGGAAACACCATATATTTT. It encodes CASRRLGSGNTIYF. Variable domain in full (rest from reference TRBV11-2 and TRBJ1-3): EAGVAQSPRYKIIEKRQSVAFWCNPISGHATLYWYQQILGQGPKLLIQFQNNGVVDDSQLPKDRFSAERLKGVDSTLKIQPAKLEDSAVYLCASRRLGSGNTIYFGEGSWLTVV.

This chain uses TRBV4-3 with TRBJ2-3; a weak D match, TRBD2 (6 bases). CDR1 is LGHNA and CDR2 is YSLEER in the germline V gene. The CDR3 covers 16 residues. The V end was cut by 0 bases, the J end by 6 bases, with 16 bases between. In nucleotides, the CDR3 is TGCGCCAGCAGCCAAGAACTACCGGGAGCCCAGGATACGCAGTATTTT. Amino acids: CASSQELPGAQDTQYF.

CDR3 in DNA: TGTGCCAGCAGTTTGGGGCAGCGTTCGACCTACGAGCAGTACTTC. It specifies CASSLGQRSTYEQYF. This rearrangement joins TRBV27 to TRBJ2-7; the D gene is possibly TRBD1 (5 bases). The CDR3 has 15 amino acids. Trimming stripped 3 bases from V and 2 bases from J, with 14 bases between. The germline CDR1 and CDR2 sequences are MNHEY and SMNVEV (reference sequence).

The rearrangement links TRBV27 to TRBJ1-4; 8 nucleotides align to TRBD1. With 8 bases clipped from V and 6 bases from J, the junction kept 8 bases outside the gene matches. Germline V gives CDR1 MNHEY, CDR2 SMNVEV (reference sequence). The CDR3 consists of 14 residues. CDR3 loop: CASGRTGIYEKLFF. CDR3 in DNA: TGTGCCAGCGGTCGGACAGGGATATATGAAAAACTGTTTTTT.

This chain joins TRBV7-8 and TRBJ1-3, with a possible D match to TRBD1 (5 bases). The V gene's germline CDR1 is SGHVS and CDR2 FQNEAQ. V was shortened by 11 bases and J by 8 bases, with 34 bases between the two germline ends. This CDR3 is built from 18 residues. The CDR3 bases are TGTGCCCCCGGTCGGGGGATTAATAGGTGGGGGTTTGTCGACACCATATATTTT. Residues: CAPGRGINRWGFVDTIYF.